This section outlines one T cell receptor beta chain sequence together with its context. The CDR3 covers 15 residues. Trimming cost V 2 bases and J 4 bases, with 12 bases left between them. Germline V gives CDR1 SGHTA, CDR2 FQGNSA. From the RT-PCR reads, TCRdb called clonotypes with MiXCR, one entry per CDR3 protein. The sample carries over 65,000 distinct CDR3 sequences, around 27% recorded once. The sample originates from a study of patients and donors after allogeneic stem cell transplantation. This chain links TRBV7-2 with TRBJ1-5, with D perhaps matching TRBD1 (6 bases). The specimen sequenced was blood, either unsorted or a sorted T cell fraction (not recorded which). The source is a human donor who was either an allogeneic HSCT recipient or a stem cell or donor lymphocyte infusion donor (not recorded which). It is not recorded whose cells these are; they may come from a transplant donor. CDR3 amino acids: CASSLRTGWNQPQHF. CDR3 in DNA: TGTGCCAGCAGCTTAAGAACAGGGTGGAATCAGCCCCAGCATTTT.